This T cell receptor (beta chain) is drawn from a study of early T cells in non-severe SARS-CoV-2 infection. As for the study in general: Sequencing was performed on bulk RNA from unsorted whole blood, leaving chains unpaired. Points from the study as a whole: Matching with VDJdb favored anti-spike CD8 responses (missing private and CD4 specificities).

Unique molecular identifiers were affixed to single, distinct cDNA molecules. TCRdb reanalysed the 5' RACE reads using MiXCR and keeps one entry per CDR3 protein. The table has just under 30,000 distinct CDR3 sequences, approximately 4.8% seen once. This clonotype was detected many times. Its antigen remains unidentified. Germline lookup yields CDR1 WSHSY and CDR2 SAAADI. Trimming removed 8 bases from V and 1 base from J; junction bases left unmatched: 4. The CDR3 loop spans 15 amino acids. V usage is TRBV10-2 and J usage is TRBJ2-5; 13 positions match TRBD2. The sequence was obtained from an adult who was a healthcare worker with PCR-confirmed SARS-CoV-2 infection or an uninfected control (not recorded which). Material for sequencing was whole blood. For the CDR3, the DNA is TGCGCCAGCTTACTAGCGGGGGGGCCCCAAGAGACCCAGTACTTC. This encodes CASLLAGGPQETQYF.